The 12 T cell receptor beta chains below were found in one sample sequenced in a study of blood T cell repertoires in COVID-19. Profiled with immunoSEQ multiplex PCR; TCRdb holds only in-frame clones, not every one. The profile shows roughly 320,000 clones, approximately 91% of them singletons. The sample was PBMCs or T cells enriched from blood (not recorded which). These receptors were obtained from a woman aged 25 to 39 who had been exposed to COVID-19.

This chain links TRBV16 with TRBJ2-7, with D perhaps matching TRBD1 (5 bases). Per the germline V gene, CDR1 is KGHSY and CDR2 is FQNENV. V was pared by 3 bases and J by 0 bases, with 15 bases between. The CDR3 contains 16 residues. The CDR3 nucleotides are TGTGCCAGCAGCCAGCTTAGGAGACAGAGCTCCTACGAGCAGTACTTC. Its protein product is CASSQLRRQSSYEQYF.

The rearrangement uses TRBV24-1 and TRBJ2-7; D is uncertain. The CDR3 loop spans 13 amino acids. Trimming stripped 2 bases from V and 5 bases from J, with 9 bases between. Germline V gene lookup returns CDR1 KGHDR and CDR2 SFDVKD. CDR3 protein: CATSDWARHEQYF. The DNA for the CDR3 is TGTGCCACCAGTGATTGGGCCCGCCACGAGCAGTACTTC.

The chain combines TRBV6-5 with TRBJ2-3, with D possibly being TRBD1 (6 bases). V gave up 5 bases and J gave up 0 bases, with 12 bases separating them. The CDR3 spans 15 residues. Germline V gene lookup returns CDR1 MNHEY and CDR2 SVGAGI. The CDR3 DNA sequence: TGTGCCAGCAGTCCACAGGGCCCTAGCACAGATACGCAGTATTTT. Its translation: CASSPQGPSTDTQYF.

This chain connects TRBV19 to TRBJ1-1; tentative D call: TRBD1 (6 bases). Germline loops: CDR1 LNHDA, CDR2 SQIVND (reference sequence). The V end was cut by 3 bases, the J end by 1 base, with 15 bases between. The CDR3 covers 16 residues. The CDR3 DNA sequence: TGTGCCAGTAGTATCGGCGCAGGGGTGGGGAACACTGAAGCTTTCTTT. It is translated as CASSIGAGVGNTEAFF.

The V gene is TRBV5-3, the J gene TRBJ1-6; 7 bases agree with TRBD1. TRBV5-3 is reported as an ORF; its role is uncertain. There are 16 residues in the CDR3. J was trimmed by 1 base and V by 8 bases; bases with no gene match: 9. The CDR3, as DNA: TGTGCCAGGCCCCGGACGACAGGGTCCTATAATTCACCCCTCCACTTT. Protein: CARPRTTGSYNSPLHF.

This chain links TRBV28 with TRBJ2-1; the match to TRBD2 covers 8 bases. In germline, CDR1 is MDHEN, CDR2 SYDVKM. V shed 6 bases, J shed 3 bases, and the junction held 13 bases outside the gene matches. The CDR3 consists of 17 residues. The CDR3 here is CASSPSIGTRGYNEQFF. Here the CDR3 DNA reads TGTGCCAGCAGCCCTAGTATAGGGACTAGGGGCTACAATGAGCAGTTCTTC.

V and J are TRBV18 and TRBJ1-2; D is perhaps TRBD1 (5 bases). Germline V CDR1 and CDR2: KGHSH, LQKENI. Trimming pared 2 bases from V and 2 bases from J, leaving 15 bases between. The CDR3 runs 16 residues. This CDR3 is CASSPVGGARNYGYTF. CDR3 bases: TGTGCCAGCTCACCAGTAGGAGGGGCACGCAACTATGGCTACACCTTC.

This clone was found once. The rearrangement uses TRBV18 and TRBJ1-1; no clear D. Trimming cost V 6 bases and J 0 bases, with 14 bases left between them. CDR1 is KGHSH and CDR2 is LQKENI in the germline V gene. The CDR3 is 15 residues long. The CDR3: CASSTLPSMNTEAFF. CDR3 bases: TGTGCCAGCTCGACACTGCCGTCTATGAACACTGAAGCTTTCTTT.

J is TRBJ2-7 and V is TRBV29-1, with 8 bases aligning to TRBD1. There are 13 residues in the CDR3. Germline CDR1 is SQVTM and CDR2 is ANQGSEA. Trimming removed 4 bases from V and 0 bases from J; junction bases left unmatched: 2. CDR3 loop: CSVGRGPSYEQYF. Here the CDR3 DNA reads TGCAGCGTTGGCAGGGGGCCCTCCTACGAGCAGTACTTC.

The V gene is TRBV24-1, the J gene TRBJ2-7; 10 bases are shared with TRBD2. This CDR3 region has 15 residues. V dropped 3 bases and J dropped 3; count of bases not matched to a gene: 4. CDR1 KGHDR and CDR2 SFDVKD come from the germline V gene. CDR3 sequence reads: CATSDGPSGGYEQYF. The DNA of the CDR3 is TGTGCCACCAGTGATGGCCCTAGCGGGGGCTACGAGCAGTACTTC.

V and J are TRBV7-8 and TRBJ1-2; D may be TRBD1 (6 bases). The germline V gene has CDR1 SGHVS and CDR2 FQNEAQ. The CDR3 runs 18 residues. With 1 base removed from V and 0 bases from J, the gap between germline ends came to 18 bases. The CDR3 DNA follows: TGTGCCAGCAGCTTAGAGCGGGGGCGAATTAACACTAACTATGGCTACACCTTC. This sequence encodes CASSLERGRINTNYGYTF.

This clone showed up just a few times. V is TRBV7-8 and J is TRBJ1-4; a possible D gene is TRBD1 (5 bases). CDR1 is SGHVS, CDR2 FQNEAQ, per germline. The V gene lost 2 bases and the J gene lost 8 bases, with 15 bases spanning the gap. The CDR3 spans 15 residues. CDR3 in DNA: TGTGCCAGCAGCTTAATGGGGGGACGGGGCGAAAAACTGTTTTTT. Protein sequence: CASSLMGGRGEKLFF.